This T cell receptor (beta chain) appears in the sequencing data of a study of T cells after yellow fever vaccination. This clonotype has ten or more counts. TCRdb fed the 5' RACE reads into MiXCR, producing one record per CDR3 protein. The table has hundreds of thousands of distinct CDR3 sequences, approximately 3.9% seen once. Germline values: CDR1 SEHNR, CDR2 FQNEAQ (reference sequence). The length of the CDR3 is 13 residues. V shed 1 base and J shed 5 bases, with 9 bases lying between them. The sequence was collected from a man aged 18 to 29 who received the YFV17D yellow fever vaccine. This specimen consisted of PBMCs, obtained on the day of the yellow fever booster vaccination. The V and J genes are TRBV7-9 and TRBJ2-7; D uncertain. The CDR3 DNA follows: TGTGCCAGCAGCTTAGTCATGAGGAACGAGCAGTACTTC. Translated: CASSLVMRNEQYF.